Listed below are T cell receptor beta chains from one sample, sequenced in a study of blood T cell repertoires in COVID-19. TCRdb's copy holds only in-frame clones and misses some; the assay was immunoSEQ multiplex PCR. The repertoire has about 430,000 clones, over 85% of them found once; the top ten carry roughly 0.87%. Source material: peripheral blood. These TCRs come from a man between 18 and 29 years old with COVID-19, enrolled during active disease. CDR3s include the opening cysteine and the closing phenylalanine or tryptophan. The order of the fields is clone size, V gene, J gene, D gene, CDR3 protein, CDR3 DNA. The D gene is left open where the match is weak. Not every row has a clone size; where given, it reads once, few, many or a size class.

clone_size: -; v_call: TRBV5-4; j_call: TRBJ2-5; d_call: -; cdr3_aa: CASSLGRVQETQYF; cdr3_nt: TGTGCCAGCAGCTTGGGCAGGGTACAAGAGACCCAGTACTTC
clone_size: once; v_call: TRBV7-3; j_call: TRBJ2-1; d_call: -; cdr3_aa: CASSLSSSYNEQFF; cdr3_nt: TGTGCCAGCAGCCTAAGTAGTTCCTACAATGAGCAGTTCTTC
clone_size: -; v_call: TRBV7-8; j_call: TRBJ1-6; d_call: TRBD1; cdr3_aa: CASSVLPGQAYNSPLHF; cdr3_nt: TGTGCCAGCAGCGTACTCCCGGGACAGGCTTATAATTCACCCCTCCACTTT
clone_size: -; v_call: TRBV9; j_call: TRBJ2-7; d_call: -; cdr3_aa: CASSGTASEQYF; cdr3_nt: TGTGCCAGCAGCGGGACAGCCTCCGAGCAGTACTTC
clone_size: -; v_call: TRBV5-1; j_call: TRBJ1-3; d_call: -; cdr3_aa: CASGTGYSGNTIYF; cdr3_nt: TGCGCCAGCGGTACAGGGTACTCTGGAAACACCATATATTTT
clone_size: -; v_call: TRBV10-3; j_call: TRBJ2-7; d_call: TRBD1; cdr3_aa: CATGQGSSYEQYF; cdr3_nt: TGTGCCACCGGACAGGGGTCATCCTACGAGCAGTACTTC
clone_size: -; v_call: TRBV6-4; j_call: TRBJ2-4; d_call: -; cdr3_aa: CASSLSRDTRAKNIQYF; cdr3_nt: TGTGCCAGCAGTTTATCTCGGGACACCCGAGCCAAAAACATTCAGTACTTC
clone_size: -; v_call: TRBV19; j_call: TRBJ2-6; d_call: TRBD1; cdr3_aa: CASSATGGSGANVLTF; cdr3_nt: TGTGCCAGTAGTGCGACAGGGGGGTCTGGGGCCAACGTCCTGACTTTC
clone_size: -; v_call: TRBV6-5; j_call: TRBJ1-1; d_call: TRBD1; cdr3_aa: CASSQTGGTEAFF; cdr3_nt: TGTGCCAGCAGCCAGACAGGGGGCACTGAAGCTTTCTTT
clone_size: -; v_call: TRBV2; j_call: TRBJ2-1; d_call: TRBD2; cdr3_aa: CASGGENNEQFF; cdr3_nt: TGTGCCAGCGGGGGGGAAAACAATGAGCAGTTCTTC
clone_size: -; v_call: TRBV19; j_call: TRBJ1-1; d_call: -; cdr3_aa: CASSKLDRDTEAFF; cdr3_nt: TGTGCCAGTAGTAAATTGGACAGAGACACTGAAGCTTTCTTT
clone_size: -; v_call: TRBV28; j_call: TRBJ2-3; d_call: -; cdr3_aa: CASSFSTDSTDTQYF; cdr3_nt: TGTGCCAGCAGTTTTTCGACAGACAGCACAGATACGCAGTATTTT
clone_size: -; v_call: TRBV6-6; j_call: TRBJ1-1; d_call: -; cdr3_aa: CASSSIFGRGNTEAFF; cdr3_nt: TGTGCCAGCAGTTCAATCTTTGGTAGGGGGAACACTGAAGCTTTCTTT
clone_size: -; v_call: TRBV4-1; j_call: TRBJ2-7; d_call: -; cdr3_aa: CASSQGIVTPSEQYF; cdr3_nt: TGCGCCAGCAGCCAAGGTATCGTTACCCCCAGCGAGCAGTACTTC
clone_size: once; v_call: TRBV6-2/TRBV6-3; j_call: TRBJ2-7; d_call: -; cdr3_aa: CASSNYLGSCEQYF; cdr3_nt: TGTGCCAGCAGTAATTATCTTGGGAGTTGCGAGCAGTACTTC
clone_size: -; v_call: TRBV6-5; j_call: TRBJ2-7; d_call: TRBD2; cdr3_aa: CASSYRLAGLYEQYF; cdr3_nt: TGTGCCAGCAGTTACAGGCTAGCGGGATTATACGAGCAGTACTTC
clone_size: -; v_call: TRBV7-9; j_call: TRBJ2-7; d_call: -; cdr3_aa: CASSLGQRSGADYEQYF; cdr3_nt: TGTGCCAGCAGCTTAGGACAAAGGAGCGGCGCTGACTACGAGCAGTACTTC
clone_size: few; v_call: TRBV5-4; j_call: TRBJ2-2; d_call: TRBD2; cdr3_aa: CASNLAGGGGTGELFF; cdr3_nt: TGTGCCAGCAATTTAGCGGGAGGCGGGGGCACCGGGGAGCTGTTTTTT
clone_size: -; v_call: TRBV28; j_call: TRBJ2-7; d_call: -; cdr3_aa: CASSQKGYEQYF; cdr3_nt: TGTGCCAGCAGCCAGAAGGGGTACGAGCAGTACTTC
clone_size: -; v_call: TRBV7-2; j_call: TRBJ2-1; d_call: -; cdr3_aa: CASSLDDSDNEQFF; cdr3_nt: TGTGCCAGCAGCTTAGACGACTCCGACAATGAGCAGTTCTTC
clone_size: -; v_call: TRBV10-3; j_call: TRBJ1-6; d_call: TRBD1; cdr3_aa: CAIGTGDYSPLHF; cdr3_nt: TGTGCCATCGGGACAGGGGATTATTCACCCCTCCACTTT
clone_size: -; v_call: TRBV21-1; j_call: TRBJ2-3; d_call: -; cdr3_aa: CATLGTGTNTDTQYF; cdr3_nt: TGTGCCACCCTTGGGACAGGCACTAACACAGATACGCAGTATTTT
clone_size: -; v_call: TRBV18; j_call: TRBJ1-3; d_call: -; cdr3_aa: CASSPDRLRGSGNTIYF; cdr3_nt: TGTGCCAGCTCACCAGATCGTTTGCGGGGCTCTGGAAACACCATATATTTT
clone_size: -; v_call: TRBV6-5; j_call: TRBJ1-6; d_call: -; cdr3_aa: CASGAFVSNSPLHF; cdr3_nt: TGTGCCAGCGGGGCGTTCGTCAGCAATTCACCCCTCCACTTT
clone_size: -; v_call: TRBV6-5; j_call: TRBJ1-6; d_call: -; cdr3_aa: CASSKTSNSPLHF; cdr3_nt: TGTGCCAGCAGCAAAACGAGTAATTCACCCCTCCACTTT
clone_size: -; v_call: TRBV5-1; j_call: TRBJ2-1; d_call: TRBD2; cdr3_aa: CASSFASGGSYNEQFF; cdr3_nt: TGCGCCAGCAGCTTTGCTAGCGGGGGCTCCTACAATGAGCAGTTCTTC
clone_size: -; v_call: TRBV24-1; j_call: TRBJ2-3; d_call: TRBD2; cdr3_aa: CATSDGLAGVGTDTQYF; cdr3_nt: TGTGCCACCAGTGATGGGCTAGCGGGAGTCGGCACAGATACGCAGTATTTT
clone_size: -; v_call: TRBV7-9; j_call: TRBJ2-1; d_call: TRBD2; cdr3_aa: CASSLPSGNEQFF; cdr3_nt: TGTGCCAGCAGCTTACCTAGCGGCAATGAGCAGTTCTTC
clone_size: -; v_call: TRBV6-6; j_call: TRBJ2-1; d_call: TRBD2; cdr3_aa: CASSPTSGSYNEQFF; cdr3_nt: TGTGCCAGCAGCCCGACTAGCGGGTCGTACAATGAGCAGTTCTTC
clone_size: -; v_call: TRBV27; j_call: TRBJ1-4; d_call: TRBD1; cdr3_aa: CASSLTGSRQGATNEKLFF; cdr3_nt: TGTGCCAGCAGTTTAACGGGATCAAGACAGGGAGCAACTAATGAAAAACTGTTTTTT
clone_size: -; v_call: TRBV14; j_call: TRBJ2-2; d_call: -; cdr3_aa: CASSQSRLTGELFF; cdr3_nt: TGTGCCAGCAGCCAAAGTAGACTAACCGGGGAGCTGTTTTTT
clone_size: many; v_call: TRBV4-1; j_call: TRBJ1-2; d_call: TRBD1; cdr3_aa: CASSQVSPGGSGYTF; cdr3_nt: TGCGCCAGCAGCCAAGTTTCGCCAGGGGGCTCTGGCTACACCTTC
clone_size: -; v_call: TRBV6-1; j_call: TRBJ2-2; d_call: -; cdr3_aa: CASSESGSGELFF; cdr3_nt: TGTGCCAGCAGTGAATCAGGGTCCGGGGAGCTGTTTTTT
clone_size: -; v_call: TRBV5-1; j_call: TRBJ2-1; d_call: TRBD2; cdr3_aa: CASSLTAGGLGSYNEQFF; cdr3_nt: TGCGCCAGCAGCTTGACAGCGGGAGGTTTAGGCTCCTACAATGAGCAGTTCTTC
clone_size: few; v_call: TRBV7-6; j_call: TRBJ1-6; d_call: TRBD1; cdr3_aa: CASSDSGTGGSPLHF; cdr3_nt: TGTGCCAGCAGCGACTCCGGGACAGGGGGATCACCCCTCCACTTT
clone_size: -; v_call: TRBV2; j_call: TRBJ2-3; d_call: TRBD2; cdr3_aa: CASRRLAGGTDTQYF; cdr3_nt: TGTGCCAGCAGGAGACTAGCGGGGGGCACAGATACGCAGTATTTT
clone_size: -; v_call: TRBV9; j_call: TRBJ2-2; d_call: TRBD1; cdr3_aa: CASNRGLDRALTGELFF; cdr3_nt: TGTGCCAGCAACCGAGGGCTGGACAGGGCCCTCACCGGGGAGCTGTTTTTT
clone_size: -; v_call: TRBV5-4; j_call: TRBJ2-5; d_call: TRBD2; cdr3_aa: CASSSGTSGASQYF; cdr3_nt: TGTGCCAGCAGCTCTGGGACTAGCGGGGCCTCCCAGTACTTC
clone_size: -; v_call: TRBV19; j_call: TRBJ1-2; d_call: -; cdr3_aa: CASSKRDYGYTF; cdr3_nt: TGTGCCAGTAGCAAACGGGACTATGGCTACACCTTC
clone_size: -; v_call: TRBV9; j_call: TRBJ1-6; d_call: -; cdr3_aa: CASSVTGRASPLHF; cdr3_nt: TGTGCCAGCAGCGTCACAGGGCGGGCTTCACCCCTCCACTTT
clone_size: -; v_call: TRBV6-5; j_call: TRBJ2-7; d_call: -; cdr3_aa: CASSYHLRGYEQYF; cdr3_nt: TGTGCCAGCAGCTACCACCTCCGGGGTTACGAGCAGTACTTC
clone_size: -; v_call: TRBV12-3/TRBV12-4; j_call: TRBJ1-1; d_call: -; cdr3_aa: CASKGDTEAFF; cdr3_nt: TGTGCCAGCAAAGGAGACACTGAAGCTTTCTTT
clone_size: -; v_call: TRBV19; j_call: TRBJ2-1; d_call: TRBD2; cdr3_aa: CASGLASYNEQFF; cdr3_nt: TGTGCCAGTGGACTAGCGAGCTACAATGAGCAGTTCTTC
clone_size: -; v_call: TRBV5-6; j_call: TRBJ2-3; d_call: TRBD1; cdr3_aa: CASSLIGTGKDTQYF; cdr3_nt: TGTGCCAGCAGCTTAATTGGGACAGGGAAGGATACGCAGTATTTT
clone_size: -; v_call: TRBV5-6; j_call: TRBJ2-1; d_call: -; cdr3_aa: CASSAGVNNEQFF; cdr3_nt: TGTGCCAGCAGCGCAGGGGTAAACAATGAGCAGTTCTTC